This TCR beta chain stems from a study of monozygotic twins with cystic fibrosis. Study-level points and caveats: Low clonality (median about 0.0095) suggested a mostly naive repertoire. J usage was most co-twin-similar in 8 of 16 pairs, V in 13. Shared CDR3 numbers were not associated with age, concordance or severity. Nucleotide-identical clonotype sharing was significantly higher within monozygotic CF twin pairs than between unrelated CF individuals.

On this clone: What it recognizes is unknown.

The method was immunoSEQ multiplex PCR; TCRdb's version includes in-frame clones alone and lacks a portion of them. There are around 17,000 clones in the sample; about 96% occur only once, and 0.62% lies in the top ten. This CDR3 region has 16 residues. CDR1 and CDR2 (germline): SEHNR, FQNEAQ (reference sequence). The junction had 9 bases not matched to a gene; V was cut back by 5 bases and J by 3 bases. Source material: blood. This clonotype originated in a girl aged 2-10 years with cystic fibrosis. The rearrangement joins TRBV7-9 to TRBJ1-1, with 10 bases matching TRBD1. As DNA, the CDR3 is TGTGCCAGCAGCCCCGGGCAGGGACAGGGGTACACTGAAGCTTTCTTT. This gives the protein CASSPGQGQGYTEAFF.